The 24 T cell receptor beta chains reported below all come from one sample, sequenced in a study of OX40 agonist ivuxolimab in advanced cancers. Profiling relied on immunoSEQ multiplex PCR, and the TCRdb table lists in-frame clones only, not all of them. Of roughly 76,000 clones detected, more than 85% appear once; the ten largest clones hold nearly 8%. Sample: CD4+ or CD8+ T cells sorted from blood, taken in a trial of the OX40 agonist ivuxolimab. The source of these receptors is an adult with an advanced solid tumor such as melanoma, head and neck, liver or kidney cancer.

This chain links TRBV7-3 with TRBJ2-3; no clear D. Deletions cut 2 bases from V and 5 bases from J, with 5 bases between. In germline, CDR1 is SGHTA, CDR2 FQGTGA. The CDR3 extends over 12 amino acids. In DNA form, the CDR3 reads TGTGCCAGCAGCTTAGATAGAGATACGCAGTATTTT. Its protein product is CASSLDRDTQYF.

This chain links TRBV7-6 with TRBJ2-7; 14 nucleotides line up with TRBD2. The CDR3 runs to 16 residues. Per the germline V gene, CDR1 is SGHVS and CDR2 is FNYEAQ. With V trimmed by 4 bases and J by 4 bases, 6 bases remained unmatched. The DNA of the CDR3 is TGTGCCAGCAGCTCCGGGACTAGCGGGAGTTTTTACGAGCAGTACTTC. Its protein product is CASSSGTSGSFYEQYF.

This sequence joins TRBV9 and TRBJ2-7, with 7 nucleotides matching TRBD2. Germline V gene data show CDR1 as SGDLS and CDR2 as YYNGEE. V dropped 10 bases and J dropped 0; count of bases not matched to a gene: 7. CDR3 length: 13 amino acids. CDR3 residues: CARPREASYEQYF. The DNA of the CDR3 is TGTGCCCGCCCTCGGGAGGCCTCCTACGAGCAGTACTTC.

The chain combines TRBV14 with TRBJ2-1; 11 bases fit TRBD2. CDR1 is SGHDN, CDR2 FVKESK, per germline. The CDR3 extends over 18 amino acids. The V and J ends lost 1 base and 8 bases, in that order; junction bases with no gene match: 13. Here the CDR3 reads CASSQAQGRLAGGDEQFF. The CDR3 DNA reads TGTGCCAGCAGCCAAGCCCAGGGGAGGCTAGCGGGGGGAGATGAGCAGTTCTTC.

This sequence joins TRBV19 and TRBJ2-7; D call uncertain. CDR3 size: 11 residues. Germline V gene sequence: CDR1 LNHDA, CDR2 SQIVND (reference sequence). V was shortened by 3 bases and J by 3 bases, with 3 bases between the two germline ends. The CDR3 loop is CASSIYYEQYF. Written as DNA, the CDR3 is TGTGCCAGTAGTATCTACTACGAGCAGTACTTC.

This clone was detected once. J is TRBJ1-4 and V is TRBV7-3, with 8 bases matching TRBD1. Germline V gene sequence: CDR1 SGHTA, CDR2 FQGTGA. V lost 2 bases to trimming and J lost 5 bases; unmatched junction nucleotides: 4. This CDR3 region has 15 residues. The CDR3 DNA reads TGTGCCAGCAGCTTAGCAGGGGGCGCGAATGAAAAACTGTTTTTT. It is translated as CASSLAGGANEKLFF.

The chain employs TRBV27 and TRBJ2-7; 7 bases line up with TRBD2. In germline, CDR1 is MNHEY, CDR2 SMNVEV (reference sequence). CDR3 size: 13 residues. The J segment lost 2 bases and the V segment lost 11 bases, leaving 9 bases of the junction unmatched. The CDR3 loop reads CAAKASGTYEQYF. DNA of the CDR3: TGTGCCGCCAAGGCTAGCGGTACCTACGAGCAGTACTTC.

This clone is a singleton in its sample. This chain links TRBV30 with TRBJ1-1; a weak D match, TRBD1 (5 bases). This CDR3 comprises 11 residues. CDR1 and CDR2 (germline): GTSNPN, SVGIG (reference sequence). Trimming removed 5 bases from V and 11 bases from J, with 15 bases in between. DNA for the CDR3: TGTGCCTGGGATCTTGGACATCTGGCTTTCTTT. Its protein product is CAWDLGHLAFF.

The rearrangement links TRBV19 to TRBJ1-4; D gene unclear. V lost 10 bases, J lost 12 bases, and 15 bases lay in between. The CDR3 has 11 residues. Germline CDR1 and CDR2: LNHDA and SQIVND (reference sequence). The CDR3 DNA follows: TGTGCCACGCAAAAAGAAAGGGAACTGTTTTTT. Its protein is CATQKERELFF.

The chain has TRBV27 and TRBJ2-1; D perhaps matches TRBD2 (6 bases). CDR3 length equals 15 residues. V was trimmed by 6 bases and J by 7 bases, leaving 19 bases between them. Germline values: CDR1 MNHEY, CDR2 SMNVEV (reference sequence). The CDR3 sequence is CASSRGRPGVNEQFF. CDR3 coding DNA: TGTGCCAGCAGCAGAGGGAGGCCCGGCGTGAATGAGCAGTTCTTC.

This clone was seen only once. The chain is built from TRBV7-9 and TRBJ2-3, with TRBD1 matching 9 bases. The CDR3 is 17 residues long. The ends lost 2 bases at V and 2 bases at J; junction bases unmatched: 8. CDR1 is SEHNR and CDR2 is FQNEAQ in the germline V gene (reference sequence). The chain's CDR3 is CASSLRSRTGDTDTQYF. For the CDR3, the DNA is TGTGCCAGCAGCTTACGGTCTAGGACAGGGGACACAGATACGCAGTATTTT.

The J gene is TRBJ2-2, the V gene TRBV10-2; D call uncertain. Germline CDR1 reads WSHSY; CDR2 reads SAAADI. The V end was cut by 8 bases, the J end by 7 bases, with 20 bases between. This CDR3 has 15 residues. CDR3 bases: TGCGCCAGCTCCTTAATCGTGGGTTTGGGCGGGGAGCTGTTTTTT. Its protein product is CASSLIVGLGGELFF.

J is TRBJ2-2 and V is TRBV7-6; 11 nucleotides agree with TRBD1. V dropped 5 bases and J dropped 3; count of bases not matched to a gene: 8. CDR3 length: 17 amino acids. Germline CDR1 SGHVS, CDR2 FNYEAQ. In DNA, the CDR3 is TGTGCCAGCAGCATTCTACCGGGACAGGGGGACACCGGGGAGCTGTTTTTT. It translates to CASSILPGQGDTGELFF.

This rearrangement joins TRBV6-5 to TRBJ1-2, with 8 bases matching TRBD1. The CDR3 is 15 residues long. Germline values: CDR1 MNHEY, CDR2 SVGAGI. The V and J ends lost 5 bases and 8 bases, in that order; junction bases with no gene match: 13. CDR3 region: CASSQWTGQKGGYTF. The CDR3, as DNA: TGTGCCAGCAGTCAATGGACAGGGCAGAAGGGAGGCTACACCTTC.

CDR3 sequence reads: CASSRTSPINNEQFF. The DNA of the CDR3 is TGTGCCAGCAGCCGGACTAGCCCTATAAACAATGAGCAGTTCTTC. The rearrangement uses TRBV7-2 and TRBJ2-1; 8 bases map to TRBD2. Germline values: CDR1 SGHTA, CDR2 FQGNSA. Trimming cost V 5 bases and J 5 bases; bases outside gene matches: 8. The CDR3 contains 15 residues.

The gene calls are TRBV15 and TRBJ2-5, with TRBD1 identical over 9 bases. The CDR3 runs to 20 residues. V shed 0 bases and J 0 bases; nucleotides not matched to a gene: 14. The V gene's germline CDR1 is LNHNV and CDR2 YYDKDF (reference sequence). CDR3 protein: CATSREVGTGFLEDQETQYF. The CDR3 DNA reads TGTGCCACCAGCAGAGAGGTCGGGACAGGGTTTTTAGAAGACCAAGAGACCCAGTACTTC.

The chain employs TRBV2 and TRBJ2-3, with TRBD2 identical over 9 bases. Germline V gene lookup returns CDR1 SNHLY and CDR2 FYNNEI. The ends lost 7 bases at V and 2 bases at J; junction bases unmatched: 4. This CDR3 has 14 amino acids. The CDR3 here is CASTGLALTDTQYF. CDR3 nucleotides: TGTGCCAGCACGGGACTAGCCCTCACAGATACGCAGTATTTT.

The V and J genes are TRBV5-1 and TRBJ2-1; 11 bases map to TRBD1. The V segment lost 3 bases and the J segment 0 bases; nucleotides outside the gene matches: 2. The CDR3 runs to 16 residues. The V gene's germline CDR1 is SGHRS and CDR2 YFSETQ. CDR3 loop: CASSSGQGASYNEQFF. The DNA for the CDR3 is TGCGCCAGCAGCTCCGGACAGGGGGCCTCCTACAATGAGCAGTTCTTC. Full variable domain (remainder filled in from reference TRBV5-1 and TRBJ2-1): KAGVTQTPRYLIKTRGQQVTLSCSPISGHRSVSWYQQTPGQGLQFLFEYFSETQRNKGNFPGRFSGRQFSNSRSEMNVSTLELGDSALYLCASSSGQGASYNEQFFGPGTRLTVL.

The chain's CDR3 is CASSRSVVETQYF. In DNA form, the CDR3 reads TGTGCCAGCTCGAGGTCGGTAGTTGAGACCCAGTACTTC. The genes are TRBV6-6 and TRBJ2-5; D is ambiguous. Germline CDR1 is MNHNY and CDR2 is SVGAGI (reference sequence). CDR3 length: 13 residues. Trimming shortened V by 8 bases and J by 5 bases, and 15 bases separated the two germline ends.

About this clone: No conserved phenylalanine or tryptophan is present at the end of the CDR3, so a read error is the likely explanation. The chain uses TRBV6-5 and TRBJ2-7; D possibly uses TRBD1 or TRBD2 (5 bases each). This CDR3 is built from 14 residues. V lost 6 bases and J lost 5, with 17 bases in between. Germline values: CDR1 MNHEY, CDR2 SVGAGI. Here the CDR3 DNA reads TGTGCCAGCAGCAGGGACCCCCAACGCGACGAGCAGTACCTC. It encodes CASSRDPQRDEQYL.

The J gene is TRBJ2-7, the V gene TRBV19; 12 bases fit TRBD1. The CDR3 extends over 16 amino acids. V was clipped by 5 bases and J by 2 bases; unmatched bases: 7. Per the germline V gene, CDR1 is LNHDA and CDR2 is SQIVND (reference sequence). CDR3 sequence (DNA): TGTGCCAGTAGTGCGGGACAGGGGGCAAAGGCCTACGAGCAGTACTTC. It codes for CASSAGQGAKAYEQYF.

This chain connects TRBV28 to TRBJ2-7; tentatively, D is TRBD1 or TRBD2 (5 bases each). Germline V lookup: CDR1 MDHEN, CDR2 SYDVKM. Trimming stripped 6 bases from V and 7 bases from J, with 13 bases between. This CDR3 is built from 12 residues. For the CDR3, the DNA is TGTGCCAGCAGCCTATCATGGGGGGAGCAGTACTTC. Translating gives CASSLSWGEQYF.

The J gene is TRBJ2-1, the V gene TRBV2, with 9 bases identical to TRBD2. CDR1 and CDR2 from the germline V gene are SNHLY and FYNNEI. The CDR3 length is 11 residues. The V gene end was trimmed by 7 bases and the J gene end by 13 bases; junction bases not matched to a gene: 5. CDR3 loop: CASMLSGSQFF. CDR3 bases: TGTGCCAGCATGCTTAGCGGGAGTCAGTTCTTC.

The chain employs TRBV25-1 and TRBJ2-7; D is unresolved. This CDR3 is built from 11 residues. V was pared by 5 bases and J by 5 bases, with 7 bases between. Germline V gives CDR1 MGHDK, CDR2 SYGVNS. CDR3 amino acids: CASSSFDEQYF. The CDR3 region has the DNA TGTGCCAGCAGTTCTTTCGACGAGCAGTACTTC.